The T cell receptor beta chain described here comes from a study of blood T cell repertoires in COVID-19. Repertoires were generated with immunoSEQ multiplex PCR, while TCRdb's copy carries only in-frame clones and drops some. The table records 200,000 or so clones, approximately 84% of them present only once. CDR1 is SEHNR and CDR2 is FQNEAQ in the germline V gene (reference sequence). The CDR3 runs 15 residues. The ends were cut back, 1 base at V and 0 bases at J, with 10 bases in the middle. Sequencing used PBMCs or T cells enriched from blood (not recorded which). The clonotype originates from a man in his forties who had recovered from COVID-19. V gene TRBV7-9 combines with J gene TRBJ2-7, with D maybe TRBD2 (5 bases). The CDR3 reads CASSLDYGNSYEQYF. For the CDR3, the DNA is TGTGCCAGCAGCTTAGATTACGGGAACTCCTACGAGCAGTACTTC.